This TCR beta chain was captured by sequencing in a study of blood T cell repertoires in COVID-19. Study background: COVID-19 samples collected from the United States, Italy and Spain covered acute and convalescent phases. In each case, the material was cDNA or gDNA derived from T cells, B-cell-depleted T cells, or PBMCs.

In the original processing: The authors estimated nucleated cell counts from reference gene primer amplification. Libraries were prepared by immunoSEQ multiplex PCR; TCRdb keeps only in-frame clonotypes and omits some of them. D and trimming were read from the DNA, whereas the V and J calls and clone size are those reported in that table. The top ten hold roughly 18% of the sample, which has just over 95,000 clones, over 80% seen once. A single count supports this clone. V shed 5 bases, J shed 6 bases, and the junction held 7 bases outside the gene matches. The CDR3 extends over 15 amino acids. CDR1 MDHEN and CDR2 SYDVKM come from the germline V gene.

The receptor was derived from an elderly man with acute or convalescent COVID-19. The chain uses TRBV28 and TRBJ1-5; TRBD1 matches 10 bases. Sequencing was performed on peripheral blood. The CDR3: CASSAWTGGSQPQHF. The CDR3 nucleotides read TGTGCCAGCAGTGCGTGGACAGGGGGGTCTCAGCCCCAGCATTTT.